This T cell receptor (beta chain) was captured by sequencing in a study of OX40 agonist ivuxolimab in advanced cancers. Study as a whole: At doses from 0.01 to 10 mg/kg, patients were given intravenous ivuxolimab every 2 weeks.

Libraries were prepared by immunoSEQ multiplex PCR; TCRdb keeps only in-frame clonotypes and omits some of them. This table has about 27,000 clones, 85% appearing once. This clone was observed many times. This same CDR3 is encoded by further DNA sequences in the sample. Germline V gives CDR1 SGHVS, CDR2 FQNEAQ. The V end lost 1 base, the J end lost 8 bases, and 14 bases lay between the germline ends. The CDR3 spans 15 residues. The input for sequencing was CD4+ or CD8+ T cells sorted from blood, taken in a trial of the OX40 agonist ivuxolimab. The receptor comes from an adult with an advanced solid tumor such as melanoma, head and neck, liver or kidney cancer. The chain recombines TRBV7-8 with TRBJ1-4, with D possibly matching TRBD1 (5 bases). The CDR3 nucleotides are TGTGCCAGCAGCTTAGATCTGGGGGAGGGGGAAAAACTGTTTTTT. This codes for CASSLDLGEGEKLFF. Looking up the rest from reference TRBV7-8 and TRBJ1-4 gives the full variable domain: GAGVSQSPRYKVAKRGQDVALRCDPISGHVSLFWYQQALGQGPEFLTYFQNEAQLDKSGLPSDRFFAERPEGSVSTLKIQRTQQEDSAVYLCASSLDLGEGEKLFFGSGTQLSVL.